This T cell receptor beta chain is drawn from a study of shared clonotypes between healthy human individuals. This CDR3 has 12 residues. From germline, CDR1 is SGHTS and CDR2 YDEGEE. Produced via immunoSEQ multiplex PCR; TCRdb's table is partial and in-frame only. The table lists some 200,000 clones, about 69% of them singletons. Participating donors were healthy, HIV-negative adults free of recent acute infections or vaccinations. Regarding the study as a whole: Relative to clonotypes present in all four donors, those not shared had lower generation probabilities.

Note on this clone: Antigen specificity is unknown. The junction and the germline gene differ at one end; a read error may be behind it.

This TCR was sampled from a man in his thirties or forties in good health. The chain couples TRBV5-8 to TRBJ2-3; D possibly corresponds to TRBD1 (6 bases). The specimen was memory CD4+ T cells sorted from blood. The subset: CD45RA-negative fraction. The CDR3 sequence is CASSPATHRVNF. DNA of the CDR3: TGTGCCAGCAGCCCGGCCACGCACAGGGTGAATTTT.